This passage covers 25 T cell receptor beta chains from one sample sequenced in a study of T cell clonality in common variable immunodeficiency. This table comes from immunoSEQ multiplex PCR, and its TCRdb copy is limited to in-frame clones, with some not included. The table lists roughly 43,000 clones, no singletons, with about 0.68% in the top ten. The specimen was peripheral blood mononuclear cells. These receptors were taken from a person aged 18-69 years in good health.

Many counts were recorded for this clone. The read halts 3 residues ahead of the CDR3 end, with the missing end drawn from the germline J gene. The chain has TRBV7-9 and TRBJ2-4, with a tentative D call TRBD1 (6 bases). From germline, CDR1 is SEHNR and CDR2 FQNEAQ (reference sequence). The CDR3 is 15 amino acids. Trimming cost V 5 bases and J 9 bases, with 20 bases left between them. The CDR3: CASSPGTRMAGIQYF. The sequenced part of the CDR3 DNA is TGTGCCAGCAGCCCCGGGACAAGGATGGCCGGCATT.

This clone was detected many times. The read terminates 3 residues before the CDR3 end, so the remaining end is supplied by the germline J gene. The chain couples TRBV11-2 to TRBJ2-4, with 7 bases aligning to TRBD1. With V trimmed by 4 bases and J by 4 bases, 4 bases remained unmatched. The CDR3 runs 14 residues. The germline CDR1 and CDR2 sequences are SGHAT and FQNNGV. CDR3 in amino acids: CASSYSDRKNIQYF. Incomplete CDR3 DNA: TGTGCCAGCAGCTACTCGGACAGGAAAAACATT.

This clone was detected ten times or more. Read data end 3 residues before the CDR3 end; the end is taken from the germline J gene. This chain connects TRBV20-1 to TRBJ2-1; TRBD2 aligns across 10 bases. CDR1 is DFQATT and CDR2 is SNEGSKA in the germline V gene (reference sequence). V shed 6 bases, J shed 9 bases, and the junction held 8 bases outside the gene matches. The CDR3 sequence is 13 residues long. The CDR3 is CSAPLLAGPEQFF. Partial CDR3 DNA: TGCAGTGCCCCCCTACTAGCGGGGCCTGAG.

This clone was counted ten times or more. The CDR3 extends 3 residues past the end of the read, so its final part is completed from the germline J gene. This chain uses TRBV14 with TRBJ2-1, with a possible D match to TRBD1 (7 bases). V lost 0 bases to trimming and J lost 2 bases, with 17 bases between them. The CDR3 has 18 residues. Germline V gene lookup returns CDR1 SGHDN and CDR2 FVKESK. The CDR3 loop reads CASSQDRGSGLTYNEQFF. CDR3 bases read: TGTGCCAGCAGCCAAGACAGGGGGTCGGGACTTACCTACAATGAG.

This clone has a handful of counts. A clone one base away is much larger, so this may be a read error. The read falls 3 residues short of the CDR3 end, and the missing part is taken from the germline J gene. The chain carries TRBV19 and TRBJ2-2, with TRBD1 matching over 7 bases. The germline gives CDR1 LNHDA, CDR2 SQIVND (reference sequence). V lost 4 bases, J lost 6 bases, and 5 bases stayed unmatched. The CDR3 sequence is 14 residues long. CDR3 DNA, as far as it was read: TGTGCCAGTAGTACCTACAGGGGAGCCGGGGAG. It codes for CASSTYRGAGE. The entire CDR3 sequence reads CASSTYRGAGELFF.

This clone occurred many times. The CDR3 loop reads CASSLGGTENQPQHF. The sequenced CDR3 bases are TGCGCCAGCAGCTTGGGAGGGACAGAGAATCAGCCC. The chain has TRBV5-1 and TRBJ1-5, with 7 positions matching TRBD1. The read ends 3 residues early relative to the CDR3; the germline J gene fills the gap. CDR1 and CDR2 (germline): SGHRS, YFSETQ. V trimming: 0 bases; J trimming: 4 bases; junction bases outside the gene matches: 4. The CDR3 is 15 residues long.

This clone was counted many times. Read coverage stops 3 residues before the CDR3 terminus; the germline J gene supplies the remainder. The J gene is TRBJ2-5, the V gene TRBV20-1; unclear D gene. This CDR3 comprises 14 residues. The V end lost 3 bases, the J end lost 1 base, and 12 bases lay between the germline ends. The germline gives CDR1 DFQATT, CDR2 SNEGSKA (reference sequence). Partial CDR3 DNA: TGCAGTGCTAGGACTGTGGCCGCCCAAGAGACC. This encodes CSARTVAAQET. The full-length CDR3 reads as CSARTVAAQETQYF.

The table lists this clone with many counts. The CDR3 extends 3 residues past the end of the read, so its final part is completed from the germline J gene. The genes are TRBV6-2 or TRBV6-3 and TRBJ1-3, with no clear D. This CDR3 comprises 17 residues. Trimming cost V 2 bases and J 4 bases, with 18 bases left between them. In germline, CDR1 is MNHEY, CDR2 SVGEGT. The part of the CDR3 DNA that was read is TGTGCCAGCAGTTACCAGCGGGCCGGGTCGTCGGGAAACACC. Translated, it gives CASSYQRAGSSGNT. The CDR3 in its entirety is CASSYQRAGSSGNTIYF.

This clone was recorded many times. The read ends 3 residues shy of where the CDR3 ends; the end is completed using the germline J gene. This chain uses TRBV7-3 with TRBJ2-2, with 7 nucleotides matching TRBD2. The CDR3 sequence is 16 residues long. CDR1 and CDR2 from the germline V gene are SGHTA and FQGTGA. After removal of 5 bases from V and 3 bases from J, the junction contained 9 bases not matched to a gene. CDR3 residues: CASSPRGAGDTGELFF. Incomplete CDR3 DNA: TGTGCCAGCAGCCCCCGAGGGGCGGGGGACACCGGGGAG.

This clone was seen repeatedly, ten times or more. The CDR3 end falls 3 residues outside the read, so it is completed with the germline J gene. J is TRBJ2-7 and V is TRBV19; no clear D gene. The CDR3 is 13 residues long. Looked up from germline, CDR1 is LNHDA and CDR2 is SQIVND (reference sequence). V was cut by 3 bases and J by 6 bases, with 12 bases left in between. CDR3 amino acids: CASSMGSSLEQYF. The CDR3 DNA, read in part, is TGTGCCAGTAGTATGGGCAGCTCCCTCGAG. Variable domain in full (rest from reference TRBV19 and TRBJ2-7): DGGITQSPKYLFRKEGQNVTLSCEQNLNHDAMYWYRQDPGQGLRLIYYSQIVNDFQKGDIAEGYSVSREKKESFPLTVTSAQKNPTAFYLCASSMGSSLEQYFGPGTRLTVT.

In this sample, this clone turned up many times. The read terminates 3 residues ahead of where the CDR3 ends, so the germline J gene completes it. V usage is TRBV19 and J usage is TRBJ1-1, with D perhaps matching TRBD1 (5 bases). V was shortened by 3 bases and J by 7 bases, with 12 bases between the two germline ends. There are 13 residues in the CDR3. Germline values: CDR1 LNHDA, CDR2 SQIVND (reference sequence). CDR3 sequence reads: CASSIIGGNEAFF. CDR3 DNA (partial): TGTGCCAGTAGTATTATCGGGGGGAATGAA.

This clone was picked up many times. The CDR3 end is not reached by the read, which stops 3 residues before it; the germline J gene fills it in. The rearrangement links TRBV12-3 or TRBV12-4 to TRBJ2-1; TRBD2 aligns across 11 bases. The V gene end was trimmed by 8 bases and the J gene end by 0 bases; junction bases not matched to a gene: 3. The CDR3 sequence is 15 residues long. The sequenced part of the CDR3 DNA is TGTGCCAGCGGACTAGCGGGTTCCTCCTACAATGAG. This codes for CASGLAGSSYNE. The entire CDR3 protein reads CASGLAGSSYNEQFF.

As for this clone: The read falls 3 residues short of the CDR3 end, and the missing part is taken from the germline J gene. V gene TRBV5-5 combines with J gene TRBJ1-2, with D uncertain. In germline, CDR1 is SGHKS, CDR2 YYEKEE (reference sequence). The CDR3 sequence is 13 residues long. The CDR3 protein is CASSDEHTDTYTF. Incomplete CDR3 DNA: TGTGCCAGCAGCGACGAACACACAGATACG.

This clone was detected many times. The read halts 3 residues ahead of the CDR3 end, with the missing end drawn from the germline J gene. The genes are TRBV6-1 and TRBJ1-1; no definite D call. The CDR3 is made up of 17 amino acids. CDR1 is MNHNS and CDR2 is SASEGT in the germline V gene. Trimming removed 0 bases at V and 2 bases at J, with 16 bases between. CDR3 region: CASSEAETVQTNTEAFF. CDR3 DNA, as far as it was read: TGTGCCAGCAGTGAAGCTGAGACGGTCCAGACAAACACTGAA.

This clone appeared many times. The CDR3 end lies 3 residues beyond the end of the read and is filled in from the germline J gene. This sequence joins TRBV20-1 and TRBJ2-3, with D possibly TRBD2 on 7 matching bases. The V and J ends lost 3 bases and 0 bases respectively, with 19 bases between them. The germline gives CDR1 DFQATT, CDR2 SNEGSKA (reference sequence). This CDR3 comprises 17 residues. The part of the CDR3 DNA that was read is TGCAGTGCTAGCTGGGCGGGGGCCCTATCTAGCACAGATACG. Its protein product is CSASWAGALSSTDT. The entire CDR3 reads CSASWAGALSSTDTQYF.

This clone was observed at least ten times. The sequenced part of the CDR3 DNA is TGCGCCAGCAGCTTGGTACGGGGTTGGAAGACTGAA. Translated: CASSLVRGWKTE. The full CDR3 protein reads CASSLVRGWKTEAFF. The J gene is TRBJ1-1, the V gene TRBV5-1; D is unresolved. The read halts 3 residues ahead of the CDR3 end, with the missing end drawn from the germline J gene. V lost 0 bases and J 5 bases, leaving 14 bases between the germline ends. CDR1 and CDR2 (germline): SGHRS, YFSETQ. The CDR3 runs to 15 residues.

This clone came up many times. The read gets to within 3 residues of the CDR3 end, and the germline J gene fills in the rest. The chain has TRBV19 and TRBJ2-2; TRBD2 agrees at 10 bases. The CDR3 length is 16 residues. Germline CDR1 and CDR2: LNHDA and SQIVND (reference sequence). Trimming cost V 10 bases and J 5 bases; bases outside gene matches: 13. This chain's CDR3 is CATSLVPSGSTGELFF. CDR3 bases read: TGTGCCACCAGTCTGGTTCCTAGCGGGAGTACCGGGGAG.

In this sample, this clone turned up many times. The read comes to an end 3 residues before the CDR3 does, leaving the germline J gene to fill in the end. The chain links TRBV24-1 to TRBJ2-5; the match to TRBD1 covers 8 bases. The length of the CDR3 is 16 residues. V lost 4 bases and J lost 5; bases outside the gene matches: 11. The germline V gene encodes CDR1 KGHDR and CDR2 SFDVKD. The CDR3 DNA, read in part, is TGTGCCACCAGTGACCACTTAAGGACAGGGACCGAGACC. Encoded protein: CATSDHLRTGTET. The entire CDR3 reads CATSDHLRTGTETQYF.

Many counts were recorded for this clone. The read ends 3 residues shy of where the CDR3 ends; the end is completed using the germline J gene. The chain has TRBV6-2 or TRBV6-3 and TRBJ2-3, with 10 nucleotides matching TRBD1. V shed 5 bases and J 5 bases; nucleotides not matched to a gene: 7. The V gene's germline CDR1 is MNHEY and CDR2 SVGEGT. This CDR3 has 15 residues. CDR3 DNA, as far as it was read: TGTGCCAGCAGTGCGGGACAGGGGACCAAAGATACG. Its translation: CASSAGQGTKDT. The entire CDR3 protein reads CASSAGQGTKDTQYF.

This clone appeared many times. The CDR3 extends 3 residues past the end of the read, so its final part is completed from the germline J gene. The chain uses TRBV9 and TRBJ1-6; D is undetermined. This CDR3 spans 13 amino acids. The V end lost 4 bases, the J end lost 3 bases, and 5 bases lay between the germline ends. The germline V gene encodes CDR1 SGDLS and CDR2 YYNGEE. CDR3 amino acids: CASSPVYNSPLHF. The CDR3 DNA, read in part, is TGTGCCAGCAGCCCCGTCTATAATTCACCC. The full variable domain, completed using reference TRBV9 and TRBJ1-6, is DSGVTQTPKHLITATGQRVTLRCSPRSGDLSVYWYQQSLDQGLQFLIQYYNGEERAKGNILERFSAQQFPDLHSELNLSSLELGDSALYFCASSPVYNSPLHFGNGTRLTVT.

This clone was observed many times. The read ends 3 residues early relative to the CDR3; the germline J gene fills the gap. The gene calls are TRBV10-2 and TRBJ2-3; 10 bases match TRBD2. The CDR3 spans 15 residues. Germline CDR1 reads WSHSY; CDR2 reads SAAADI. The junction had 1 base not matched to a gene; V was cut back by 3 bases and J by 1 base. The covered CDR3 bases are TGCGCCAGCAGTGAAGGGACTAGCGGCACAGATACG. Translation: CASSEGTSGTDT. The full CDR3 protein is CASSEGTSGTDTQYF.

This clone appeared many times. The CDR3 end lies 3 residues beyond the end of the read and is filled in from the germline J gene. The chain has TRBV12-3 or TRBV12-4 and TRBJ2-7, with D unresolved. The germline V and J ends were trimmed by 5 bases and 4 bases, with 21 bases remaining between them. The CDR3 sequence is 16 residues long. This CDR3 is CASSLPASISFYEQYF. Incomplete CDR3 DNA: TGTGCCAGCAGTCTCCCAGCTAGTATCAGCTTTTACGAG.

The table lists this clone with many counts. The read comes to an end 3 residues before the CDR3 does, leaving the germline J gene to fill in the end. The chain is built from TRBV5-1 and TRBJ1-2; 7 nucleotides align to TRBD1. CDR1 is SGHRS and CDR2 is YFSETQ in the germline V gene. The CDR3 loop spans 11 amino acids. The CDR3 spells CASSQGTVYTF. The part of the CDR3 DNA that was read is TGCGCCAGCAGCCAGGGGACAGTC.

Comments on this clone: The sequence runs out 3 residues before the end of the CDR3; the remainder is reconstructed from the germline J gene. The rearrangement joins TRBV25-1 to TRBJ2-7; 10 bases line up with TRBD1. From germline, CDR1 is MGHDK and CDR2 SYGVNS. The length of the CDR3 is 14 residues. Trimming removed 4 bases from V and 4 bases from J; junction bases left unmatched: 4. The CDR3: CASSGWTGGYEQYF. CDR3 DNA (partial): TGTGCCAGCAGTGGATGGACAGGGGGGTACGAG.

This clone was seen repeatedly, ten times or more. The read is 3 residues too short to cover the CDR3 end, so that end is filled in from the germline J gene. The V call is TRBV9, the J call TRBJ2-1, with TRBD2 identical over 10 bases. J gave up 0 bases and V 3 bases, and 3 bases lay outside the gene matches. Germline lookup yields CDR1 SGDLS and CDR2 YYNGEE. The CDR3 is made up of 16 amino acids. The CDR3: CASSAPSGSSYNEQFF. Partial CDR3 DNA: TGTGCCAGCAGCGCCCCTAGCGGGAGCTCCTACAATGAG.